This TCR beta chain was sequenced during a study of shared T cell receptors in the human thymus. This CDR3 contains 14 residues. The V and J ends lost 1 base and 7 bases respectively, with 11 bases between them. The germline CDR1 and CDR2 sequences are MDHEN and SYDVKM. Produced via immunoSEQ multiplex PCR; TCRdb's table is partial and in-frame only. The table records about 660,000 clones, 88% of them present only once. The sample was also reused in another study, on human thymus T cells.

The chain uses TRBV28 and TRBJ1-5; D not resolved. This sequence originates from a boy under three years old with a congenital heart defect. The source material was thymocytes. The CDR3 is CASSLSRAGQPQHF. The CDR3 DNA reads TGTGCCAGCAGTTTATCTCGCGCGGGGCAGCCCCAGCATTTT.